The 19 T cell receptor beta chains below all came from one sample that was sequenced in a study of regulatory T cells in long-lasting Graves disease. Noted time point: newly diagnosed GD, antithyroid drugs for less than 3 months. PBMCs provided the RNA from which the TCR library was made. Combining iRepertoire HTBI primers with Arm-PCR of CDR3 regions, the authors built TCR beta libraries. In TCRdb, the multiplex PCR reads were re-called with MiXCR into one record per CDR3 protein. The top ten clones hold around 25% of a sample with 450,000 to 650,000 distinct CDR3 sequences, about 16% of them seen once. These data were also filed under a second study, of T cells in Graves' hyperthyroidism and ophthalmopathy.

This specimen consisted of peripheral blood mononuclear cells (PBMCs), obtained at new diagnosis, from a patient treated with antithyroid drugs. The receptors were gathered from a woman aged 40-60 years with Graves disease.

This clonotype was seen ten or more times. V usage is TRBV29-1 and J usage is TRBJ2-7; 9 bases are a match to TRBD1. CDR3 length equals 15 residues. CDR1 and CDR2 from the germline V gene are SQVTM and ANQGSEA. With V trimmed by 6 bases and J by 3 bases, 12 bases remained unmatched. The DNA for the CDR3 is TGCAGCGTGAGGGGATCGGGACAGGGACTCTACGAGCAGTACTTC. Protein product: CSVRGSGQGLYEQYF.

This clonotype was observed a handful of times. The V and J genes are TRBV9 and TRBJ2-3; maybe TRBD2 (6 bases). This CDR3 comprises 16 residues. Per germline, CDR1 SGDLS and CDR2 YYNGEE. V was trimmed by 2 bases and J by 2 bases, leaving 15 bases between them. CDR3 sequence: CASSVTGGVVTDTQYF. The CDR3 nucleotides are TGTGCCAGCAGCGTGACCGGGGGTGTTGTCACAGATACGCAGTATTTT.

CDR3 nucleotide sequence: TGTGCCAGCATCCTGAGCGGGAGACGCTCCTACAATGAGCAGTTCTTC. Protein sequence: CASILSGRRSYNEQFF. V and J are TRBV9 and TRBJ2-1, with 8 positions matching TRBD2. Germline V lookup: CDR1 SGDLS, CDR2 YYNGEE. J gave up 0 bases and V 6 bases, and 8 bases lay outside the gene matches. The CDR3 is made up of 16 amino acids.

This clonotype was recorded many times. V usage is TRBV29-1 and J usage is TRBJ2-3; TRBD2 agrees at 8 bases. Looked up from germline, CDR1 is SQVTM and CDR2 is ANQGSEA. The CDR3 has 14 amino acids. Germline trimming cut 8 bases from V and 2 bases from J; bases unmatched to any gene: 9. CDR3 region: CSIGAGAYTDTQYF. CDR3 sequence (DNA): TGCAGCATAGGAGCGGGGGCCTACACAGATACGCAGTATTTT.

This clonotype was seen only a few times. The V call is TRBV11-3, the J call TRBJ2-3; D remains ambiguous. V lost 0 bases and J lost 1, with 5 bases in between. Germline V CDR1 and CDR2: SGHNT, YENEEA. The CDR3 extends over 14 amino acids. CDR3 region: CASSLDTRTDTQYF. In DNA form, the CDR3 reads TGTGCCAGCAGCTTAGACACCCGCACAGATACGCAGTATTTT.

The rearrangement uses TRBV3-1 and TRBJ1-4; D call uncertain. Germline V gives CDR1 LGHDT, CDR2 YNNKEL (reference sequence). The V and J ends lost 3 bases and 2 bases respectively, with 19 bases between them. This CDR3 spans 18 amino acids. This chain's CDR3 is CASSQIRATSPTNEKLFF. The CDR3, as DNA: TGTGCCAGCAGCCAGATCCGGGCTACGAGTCCGACTAATGAAAAACTGTTTTTT.

The sample holds a few counts of this clonotype. The V and J genes are TRBV5-4 and TRBJ2-5; no clear D gene. Trimming removed 1 base from V and 7 bases from J, with 14 bases in between. The germline V gene encodes CDR1 SGHNT and CDR2 YYREEE (reference sequence). The CDR3 is 14 amino acids. The CDR3 region has the DNA TGTGCCAGCAGCTTGCCACTTCAAGAAGGGACCCAGTACTTC. Translated, it gives CASSLPLQEGTQYF.

This clonotype was counted many times. V and J are TRBV2 and TRBJ1-2; 7 nucleotides line up with TRBD1. There are 13 residues in the CDR3. Trimming took 5 bases from V and 8 from J; bases not matched to a gene: 8. The germline V gene encodes CDR1 SNHLY and CDR2 FYNNEI. Here the CDR3 reads CASSTRQGDGYTF. The CDR3 DNA follows: TGTGCCAGCAGTACCCGACAGGGAGACGGCTACACCTTC.

Comment on this clonotype: This may come from a read error, since a much larger clone is one base off. The CDR3 is CASSYSTYEQHF. Here the CDR3 DNA reads TGTGCCAGCAGTTACTCGACGTACGAGCAGCACTTC. The V gene is TRBV6-2 or TRBV6-3, the J gene TRBJ2-7; D not certain. The CDR3 contains 12 residues. Germline V gene data show CDR1 as MNHEY and CDR2 as SVGEGT.

This clonotype showed up just a few times. One end of the junction varies from germline; a read error may be responsible. V usage is TRBV6-1 and J usage is TRBJ2-1, with D unresolved. Germline V gives CDR1 MNHNS, CDR2 SASEGT. The CDR3 sequence is 14 residues long. The CDR3 nucleotides are TGTGCCAGTAGTGGGTACCGGCCCTACAATGAGCAGTTCTTC. Its protein is CASSGYRPYNEQFF.

This clonotype was picked up many times. The V call is TRBV6-4, the J call TRBJ2-7; 8 bases line up with TRBD2. This CDR3 is 16 amino acids long. In germline, CDR1 is MRHNA, CDR2 SNTAGT. Germline trimming cut 5 bases from V and 1 base from J; bases unmatched to any gene: 10. CDR3 nucleotides: TGTGCCAGCAGTTACCGAAAACCGGGGGGGTCCTACGAGCAGTACTTC. It codes for CASSYRKPGGSYEQYF.

The chain is built from TRBV10-1 and TRBJ2-5, with TRBD2 as a possible D gene (5 bases). Per the germline V gene, CDR1 is WNHNN and CDR2 is SYGVQD (reference sequence). The CDR3 extends over 13 amino acids. V was shortened by 3 bases and J by 4 bases, with 9 bases between the two germline ends. This chain's CDR3 is CASSEIAGETQYF. Written as DNA, the CDR3 is TGCGCCAGCAGTGAAATTGCGGGAGAGACCCAGTACTTC.

The table lists this clonotype with many counts. The gene calls are TRBV6-1 and TRBJ1-1; 7 nucleotides match TRBD1. The CDR3 runs 13 residues. Germline CDR1 MNHNS, CDR2 SASEGT. With 10 bases clipped from V and 2 bases from J, the junction kept 7 bases outside the gene matches. This CDR3 reads CATTTGRNTEAFF. CDR3 nucleotide sequence: TGTGCCACCACGACAGGGCGCAACACTGAAGCTTTCTTT.

At least ten counts were recorded for this clonotype. The rearrangement links TRBV3-1 to TRBJ1-3; no reliable D call. Trimming took 4 bases from V and 3 from J, leaving 13 bases between them. CDR3 length: 15 residues. CDR1 and CDR2 (germline): LGHDT, YNNKEL (reference sequence). For the CDR3, the DNA is TGTGCCAGCAGCCTAAGATCGGGGTTTGGAAACACCATATATTTT. Protein sequence: CASSLRSGFGNTIYF.

This clonotype was counted many times. Here the CDR3 DNA reads TGCGCCAGCAGCGTCCGGGACGGATCGAACTATGGCTACACCTTC. Amino acids: CASSVRDGSNYGYTF. This chain uses TRBV5-1 with TRBJ1-2, with D possibly being TRBD1 (5 bases). The germline gives CDR1 SGHRS, CDR2 YFSETQ. Trimming took off 4 bases at V and 2 bases at J, with 15 bases between the two ends. The CDR3 spans 15 residues.

The chain carries TRBV10-2 and TRBJ1-5, with TRBD1 matching 8 bases. This CDR3 has 15 residues. Germline CDR1 reads WSHSY; CDR2 reads SAAADI. V was clipped by 7 bases and J by 4 bases; unmatched bases: 9. CDR3 sequence: CASTRQGLDNQPQHF. DNA of the CDR3: TGCGCCAGCACCAGACAGGGGTTGGATAATCAGCCCCAGCATTTT.

In this sample, this clonotype turned up a few times. The rearrangement joins TRBV20-1 to TRBJ1-2, with D unclear. Trimming took 4 bases from V and 2 from J, leaving 14 bases between them. CDR1 is DFQATT and CDR2 is SNEGSKA in the germline V gene (reference sequence). The CDR3 runs 14 residues. CDR3 bases: TGCAGTGCTAAGGCGGAGTCCGGCAACTATGGCTACACCTTC. Encoded protein: CSAKAESGNYGYTF.

This clonotype was found many times. The chain couples TRBV9 to TRBJ1-2; D is unresolved. The CDR3 spans 12 residues. V was trimmed by 3 bases and J by 8 bases, leaving 11 bases between them. From germline, CDR1 is SGDLS and CDR2 YYNGEE. The CDR3 sequence: CASSGSEGGYTF. CDR3 sequence (DNA): TGTGCCAGCAGCGGGTCTGAGGGAGGCTACACCTTC.

This clonotype occurred many times. This chain connects TRBV7-3 to TRBJ1-5; D unresolved. The CDR3 runs 14 residues. Germline V CDR1 and CDR2: SGHTA, FQGTGA. Between the trimmed V and J ends, which lost 3 bases and 3 bases, there was a span of 9 bases. The chain's CDR3 is CASSFGQFNQPQHF. The CDR3 DNA reads as TGTGCCAGCAGCTTTGGTCAGTTCAATCAGCCCCAGCATTTT.